This is a list of T cell receptor beta chains from one sample in a study of immune heterogeneity within non-small cell lung tumors. MiXCR, applied by TCRdb to the multiplex PCR reads, yields one record per CDR3 protein. This sample has fewer than 25,000 distinct CDR3 sequences; under 30% occur once, and the top ten carry roughly 4.5%. The sample consisted of lung tumor tissue. These receptors all come from a man aged 40-49 years with non-small cell lung cancer. Each CDR3 is given with its conserved first and last residue. A D gene is named only where the DNA matches it firmly. Expanded clones are given a class, and other clones once, few, many or no size at all.

cdr3_nt: TGCAGTGCTAGCGGGGTCGGCACTGTAGCTTTCTTT
cdr3_aa: CSASGVGTVAFF
d_call: NA
j_call: TRBJ1-1
clone_size: NA
v_call: TRBV20-1

cdr3_nt: TGTGCCAGCAGTGTGGGACTTTCTGGAAACACCATATATTTT
cdr3_aa: CASSVGLSGNTIYF
d_call: NA
j_call: TRBJ1-3
clone_size: few
v_call: TRBV6-1

cdr3_nt: TGTGCCAGCAGTTTAAGGCGGGACTATGGCTACACCTTC
cdr3_aa: CASSLRRDYGYTF
d_call: NA
j_call: TRBJ1-2
clone_size: NA
v_call: TRBV28

cdr3_nt: TGTGCCAGCAGCCAGATTACAAGAGGGTATAATTCACCCCTCCACTTT
cdr3_aa: CASSQITRGYNSPLHF
d_call: NA
j_call: TRBJ1-6
clone_size: NA
v_call: TRBV4-2

cdr3_nt: TGTGCCAGCACCGTTACTAGCGCGAGGGGAAATACGCAGTATTTT
cdr3_aa: CASTVTSARGNTQYF
d_call: TRBD2
j_call: TRBJ2-3
clone_size: NA
v_call: TRBV6-2/TRBV6-3

cdr3_nt: TGTGCCAGCAGCCCCGGTGCAGTAACGTATGGCTACACCTTC
cdr3_aa: CASSPGAVTYGYTF
d_call: NA
j_call: TRBJ1-2
clone_size: NA
v_call: TRBV5-6

cdr3_nt: TGTGCCAGCTCACCGGGACCCGCCAGAGGCCAGTTCTTC
cdr3_aa: CASSPGPARGQFF
d_call: NA
j_call: TRBJ2-1
clone_size: NA
v_call: TRBV18

cdr3_nt: TGTGCCAGCAGCCTATTGACAGGGGGCATGAACACTGAAGCTTTCTTT
cdr3_aa: CASSLLTGGMNTEAFF
d_call: TRBD1
j_call: TRBJ1-1
clone_size: medium-sized
v_call: TRBV4-2

cdr3_nt: TGTGCCAGCAGCCGCACCGGGGAGCTGTTTTTT
cdr3_aa: CASSRTGELFF
d_call: NA
j_call: TRBJ2-2
clone_size: few
v_call: TRBV7-9

cdr3_nt: TGTGCCAGTACGGGGCAAGCGGGAGACACCGGGGATCTGTTTTTT
cdr3_aa: CASTGQAGDTGDLFF
d_call: TRBD2
j_call: TRBJ2-2
clone_size: NA
v_call: TRBV19

cdr3_nt: TGTGCCACCAGTGACGGGGCTAACTCTGGAAACACCATATATTTT
cdr3_aa: CATSDGANSGNTIYF
d_call: NA
j_call: TRBJ1-3
clone_size: many
v_call: TRBV24-1

cdr3_nt: TGTGCCAGCACCGGGATGTTGGGACCTCTTTTCTTC
cdr3_aa: CASTGMLGPLFF
d_call: NA
j_call: TRBJ2-1
clone_size: medium-sized
v_call: TRBV28

cdr3_nt: TGTGCCAGTAGTAAGGGTCAGACCTATAATTCACCCCTCCACTTT
cdr3_aa: CASSKGQTYNSPLHF
d_call: NA
j_call: TRBJ1-6
clone_size: many
v_call: TRBV19

cdr3_nt: TGCAGTGCGGGACGGCTAAATGAAAAACTGTTTTTT
cdr3_aa: CSAGRLNEKLFF
d_call: NA
j_call: TRBJ1-4
clone_size: NA
v_call: TRBV20-1

cdr3_nt: TGCAGTGCTACTATAGCGGGGACGGGGTACTTC
cdr3_aa: CSATIAGTGYF
d_call: TRBD2
j_call: TRBJ2-7
clone_size: many
v_call: TRBV20-1

cdr3_nt: TGCAGTGCTAGAGACAAGAACACTGAAGCTTTCTTT
cdr3_aa: CSARDKNTEAFF
d_call: NA
j_call: TRBJ1-1
clone_size: NA
v_call: TRBV20-1

cdr3_nt: TGTGCCTGGAGGTACGTAGGGGGCAGCGACGAGCGGTACTTC
cdr3_aa: CAWRYVGGSDERYF
d_call: TRBD1
j_call: TRBJ2-7
clone_size: NA
v_call: TRBV30

cdr3_nt: TGTGCCAGCAGCTTAGGACCTGGAAACACCATATATTTT
cdr3_aa: CASSLGPGNTIYF
d_call: NA
j_call: TRBJ1-3
clone_size: few
v_call: TRBV7-3

cdr3_nt: TGTGCCAGCAGCCAAGGGACAGGGTTCAGCGGGGAGCTGTTTTTT
cdr3_aa: CASSQGTGFSGELFF
d_call: TRBD1
j_call: TRBJ2-2
clone_size: NA
v_call: TRBV3-1

cdr3_nt: TGCAGTGGAAAGGACGGTGACTCTGGAAACACCATATATTTT
cdr3_aa: CSGKDGDSGNTIYF
d_call: NA
j_call: TRBJ1-3
clone_size: many
v_call: TRBV20-1

cdr3_nt: TGTGCCAGCAGTTACCCAAGGGGACAGGGTCACGAGCAGTACTTC
cdr3_aa: CASSYPRGQGHEQYF
d_call: TRBD1
j_call: TRBJ2-7
clone_size: many
v_call: TRBV6-2/TRBV6-3

cdr3_nt: TGTGCCAGCGGCTCCGGGACCGAAGGCGAGCAGTACTTC
cdr3_aa: CASGSGTEGEQYF
d_call: NA
j_call: TRBJ2-7
clone_size: many
v_call: TRBV12-3/TRBV12-4

cdr3_nt: TGTGCCAGCAGCCCCGGGAGATCAGACACCATATATTTT
cdr3_aa: CASSPGRSDTIYF
d_call: NA
j_call: TRBJ1-3
clone_size: many
v_call: TRBV6-1

cdr3_nt: TGTGCCAGTAGTATCCGGGATGGGGATGAGCAGTTCTTC
cdr3_aa: CASSIRDGDEQFF
d_call: NA
j_call: TRBJ2-1
clone_size: NA
v_call: TRBV19

cdr3_nt: TGCGCCAGCAGCTCTAGCGGGAAACTCTACGAGCAGTACTTC
cdr3_aa: CASSSSGKLYEQYF
d_call: TRBD2
j_call: TRBJ2-7
clone_size: many
v_call: TRBV5-1

cdr3_nt: TGTGCCAGCAGCGCCGACAGGGACCGGGAACTGTTTTTT
cdr3_aa: CASSADRDRELFF
d_call: TRBD1
j_call: TRBJ1-4
clone_size: many
v_call: TRBV11-3

cdr3_nt: TGTGCCAGCAGCTTAGAGGGACATGGGGACGAGCAGTACTTC
cdr3_aa: CASSLEGHGDEQYF
d_call: NA
j_call: TRBJ2-7
clone_size: many
v_call: TRBV7-9

cdr3_nt: TGCAGTGCTAGAGCGGGGGGGGGGAGACCCTACAATGAGCGGTTCTTC
cdr3_aa: CSARAGGGRPYNERFF
d_call: TRBD2
j_call: TRBJ2-1
clone_size: NA
v_call: TRBV20-1

cdr3_nt: TGTGCCAGCAGCTACCCTTCCCCTCAGGACAGGGGGACGCTGAACACCGGGGAGCTGTTTTTT
cdr3_aa: CASSYPSPQDRGTLNTGELFF
d_call: TRBD1
j_call: TRBJ2-2
clone_size: NA
v_call: TRBV11-3

cdr3_nt: TGTGCCAGCATCCCGGTGGGTATAGCCACTGAAGCTTTCTTT
cdr3_aa: CASIPVGIATEAFF
d_call: NA
j_call: TRBJ1-1
clone_size: NA
v_call: TRBV28

cdr3_nt: TGTGCCAGCAGCGCCGGGGGGGCAGTTGAAGAGACCCAGTACTTC
cdr3_aa: CASSAGGAVEETQYF
d_call: TRBD2
j_call: TRBJ2-5
clone_size: NA
v_call: TRBV9

cdr3_nt: TGTGCCAGCAGTCTCCGACAGGGGGATTACGAGCAGTACTTC
cdr3_aa: CASSLRQGDYEQYF
d_call: TRBD1
j_call: TRBJ2-7
clone_size: medium-sized
v_call: TRBV6-1

cdr3_nt: TGTGCCAGCAGCCCCCGAGGGATGGCCTACGAGCAGTACTTC
cdr3_aa: CASSPRGMAYEQYF
d_call: NA
j_call: TRBJ2-7
clone_size: many
v_call: TRBV13

cdr3_nt: TGTGCCAGCACCCTCAAAGGGGGGGGGCGTGGGGCCAACGTCCTGACTTTC
cdr3_aa: CASTLKGGGRGANVLTF
d_call: NA
j_call: TRBJ2-6
clone_size: NA
v_call: TRBV6-1

cdr3_nt: TGCGCCAGCAGCCCAAGCCCTAGTGCGGGCAACTTTTACAATGAGCAGTTCTTC
cdr3_aa: CASSPSPSAGNFYNEQFF
d_call: NA
j_call: TRBJ2-1
clone_size: NA
v_call: TRBV5-1

cdr3_nt: TGTGCCACCAGTGAGACAAGGGGTGGCCAGACCGGGGAGCTGTTTTTT
cdr3_aa: CATSETRGGQTGELFF
d_call: NA
j_call: TRBJ2-2
clone_size: many
v_call: TRBV24-1

cdr3_nt: TGTGCCAGCACCCCCGAGGCACAAGTCAACACTGAAGCTTTCTTT
cdr3_aa: CASTPEAQVNTEAFF
d_call: NA
j_call: TRBJ1-1
clone_size: NA
v_call: TRBV4-2

cdr3_nt: TGTGCCAGCAGATTAATGAACACTGAAGCTTTCTTT
cdr3_aa: CASRLMNTEAFF
d_call: NA
j_call: TRBJ1-1
clone_size: NA
v_call: TRBV6-1

cdr3_nt: TGTGCCAGTAGCCCCAGCTCGGGACAGGGGCAACGTTTTACCGGGGAGCTGTTTTTT
cdr3_aa: CASSPSSGQGQRFTGELFF
d_call: TRBD1
j_call: TRBJ2-2
clone_size: medium-sized
v_call: TRBV19

cdr3_nt: TGTGCCAGCAGTTCCCCCGGGACTAGCGGGAGATACGAGCAGTACTTC
cdr3_aa: CASSSPGTSGRYEQYF
d_call: TRBD2
j_call: TRBJ2-7
clone_size: many
v_call: TRBV28